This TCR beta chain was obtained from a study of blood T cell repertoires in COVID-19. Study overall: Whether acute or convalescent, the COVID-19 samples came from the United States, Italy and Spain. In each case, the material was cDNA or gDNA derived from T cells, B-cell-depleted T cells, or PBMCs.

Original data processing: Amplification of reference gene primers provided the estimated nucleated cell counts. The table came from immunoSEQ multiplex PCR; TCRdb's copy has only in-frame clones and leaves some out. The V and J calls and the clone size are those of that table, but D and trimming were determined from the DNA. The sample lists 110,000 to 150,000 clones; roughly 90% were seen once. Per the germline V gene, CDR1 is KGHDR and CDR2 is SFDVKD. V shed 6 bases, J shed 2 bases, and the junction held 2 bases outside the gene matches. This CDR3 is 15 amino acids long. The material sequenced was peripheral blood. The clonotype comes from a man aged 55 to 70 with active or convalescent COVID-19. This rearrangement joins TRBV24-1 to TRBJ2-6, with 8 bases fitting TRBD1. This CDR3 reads CATSQGAPGANVLTF. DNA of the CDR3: TGTGCCACCAGTCAGGGGGCCCCTGGGGCCAACGTCCTGACTTTC.